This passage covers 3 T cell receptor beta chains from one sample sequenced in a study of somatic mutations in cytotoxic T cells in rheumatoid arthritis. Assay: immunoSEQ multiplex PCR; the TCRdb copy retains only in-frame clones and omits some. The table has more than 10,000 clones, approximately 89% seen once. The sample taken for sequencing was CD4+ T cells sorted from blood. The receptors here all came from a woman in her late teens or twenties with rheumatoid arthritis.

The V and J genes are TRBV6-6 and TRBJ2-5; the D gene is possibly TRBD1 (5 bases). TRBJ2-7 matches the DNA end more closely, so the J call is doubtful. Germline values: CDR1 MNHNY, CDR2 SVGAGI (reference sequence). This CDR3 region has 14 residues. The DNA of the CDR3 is TGTGCCAGCAGTTCCCGCAGGGACTCCTACGAGCAGTACTTC. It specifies CASSSRRDSYEQYF.

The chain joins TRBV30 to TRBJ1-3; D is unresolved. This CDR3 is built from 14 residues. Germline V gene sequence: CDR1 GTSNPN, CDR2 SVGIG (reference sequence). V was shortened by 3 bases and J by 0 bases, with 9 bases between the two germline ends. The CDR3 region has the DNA TGTGCCTGGAGGCGAGGGTCCTCTGGAAACACCATATATTTT. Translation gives CAWRRGSSGNTIYF. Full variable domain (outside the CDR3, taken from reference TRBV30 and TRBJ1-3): SQTIHQWPATLVQPVGSPLSLECTVEGTSNPNLYWYRQAAGRGLQLLFYSVGIGQISSEVPQNLSASRPQDRQFILSSKKLLLSDSGFYLCAWRRGSSGNTIYFGEGSWLTVV.

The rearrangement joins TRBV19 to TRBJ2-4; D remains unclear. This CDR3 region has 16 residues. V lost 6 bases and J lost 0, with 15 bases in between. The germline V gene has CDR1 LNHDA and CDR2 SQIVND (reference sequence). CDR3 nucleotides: TGTGCCAGTAGCCCCCGAGGCATTCTAGCCAAAAACATTCAGTACTTC. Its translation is CASSPRGILAKNIQYF.